This is a list of T cell receptor beta chains from one sample in a study of blood T cells in healthy people across ages. TCRdb analysed the 5' RACE reads with MiXCR anew, one entry per CDR3 protein. The repertoire consists of around 1.7 million distinct CDR3 sequences, with under 30% occurring once and the leading ten covering 7.7%. Sample: blood. These TCRs come from a woman aged 25 to 39 in good health. CDR3s include the opening cysteine and the closing phenylalanine or tryptophan. A D gene is named only where the DNA matches it firmly. Clone size is not always given. Where it is, it says once, few, many or a class for expanded clones.

cdr3_length d_call j_call clone_size v_call cdr3_nt cdr3_aa
17 TRBD1 TRBJ2-5 many TRBV5-1 TGCGCCAGCAGCCGGGGACAGGGGAGTATCGCGCAAGAGACCCAGTACTTC CASSRGQGSIAQETQYF
15 TRBD1 TRBJ1-2 few TRBV12-3/TRBV12-4 TGTGCCAGCAGTTTGGGGTGGACAGGGGGCGGTGGCTACACCTTC CASSLGWTGGGGYTF
15 TRBD1 TRBJ1-2 few TRBV2 TGTGCCAGCACCAACGTTGGGACAGGGGTCGGTGGCCACACCTTC CASTNVGTGVGGHTF
16 TRBD1 TRBJ2-1 many TRBV10-3 TGTGCCATCAGTGAGTCGGGGGACAGCTCCTACAATGAGCAGTTCTTC CAISESGDSSYNEQFF
15 TRBD1 TRBJ1-2 NA TRBV7-6 TGTGCCAGCAGCCCGACCGGGACAGGGGTAGGCAGCTACACCTTC CASSPTGTGVGSYTF
13 NA TRBJ1-1 NA TRBV12-3/TRBV12-4 TGTGCCAGCAGTTTAAGGCGTCTAACTGAAGCTTTCTTT CASSLRRLTEAFF
15 TRBD1 TRBJ2-1 NA TRBV5-1 TGCGCCAGCAGCTTGGGGACAGGGTTGAGCAATGAGCAGTTCTTC CASSLGTGLSNEQFF
14 NA TRBJ2-7 NA TRBV25-1 TGTGCCAGCAGTGAATGGACGGGATGCGGGGAGCAGTACTTC CASSEWTGCGEQYF
12 NA TRBJ2-1 many TRBV9 TGTGCCAGCAGCGGGGGGACTGTTGAGCAGTTCTTC CASSGGTVEQFF
14 TRBD2 TRBJ2-7 many TRBV20-1 TGCAGTGCTAGAATCCCGGGACTAGTTGACGAGCAGTACTTC CSARIPGLVDEQYF
13 NA TRBJ2-7 many TRBV5-6 TGTGCCAGCAGCCGGGTTGGCGGCTACGAGCAGTACTTC CASSRVGGYEQYF
15 TRBD2 TRBJ2-3 few TRBV5-1 TGCGCCAGCAGCATCCTAGCGGGAGATACCCATACGCAGTATTTT CASSILAGDTHTQYF
17 TRBD2 TRBJ2-1 few TRBV20-1 TGCAGTGCTAGGGGGGTACAGGCTATGGCGGGACTAAATGAGCAGTTCTTC CSARGVQAMAGLNEQFF
13 NA TRBJ2-7 many TRBV27 TGTGCCAGCAGTTTGCGGAGGGGTGAGGAGCAGTACTTC CASSLRRGEEQYF
17 NA TRBJ2-4 few TRBV7-2 TGTGCCAGCAGCTCCCCGCTAGTAAGGGGTCTTGGAAACATTCAGTACTTC CASSSPLVRGLGNIQYF
15 NA TRBJ1-5 NA TRBV12-3/TRBV12-4 TGTGCCAGCAGTTTCCTGGACAGAACGAATCAGCCCCAGCATTTT CASSFLDRTNQPQHF
12 TRBD2 TRBJ2-5 few TRBV29-1 TGCAGCGTTCGGGGGGGAAAAGAGACCCAGTACTTC CSVRGGKETQYF
16 NA TRBJ2-3 few TRBV5-1 TGCGCCAGCAGCTTGTACAGTAGCAGAGGGGCAGATACGCAGTATTTT CASSLYSSRGADTQYF
15 NA TRBJ1-2 few TRBV11-2 TGTGCCAGCAGCTTAGGACCTTCCATTAACTATGGCTACACCTTC CASSLGPSINYGYTF
13 TRBD2 TRBJ2-5 few TRBV27 TGTGCCAGCAGAGGGACTAGGGGGGAGACCCAGTACTTC CASRGTRGETQYF
16 NA TRBJ2-1 few TRBV5-6 TGTGCCAGCAGCTTTGGGAGCGGAATCTCCTACAATGAGCAGTTCTTC CASSFGSGISYNEQFF
13 TRBD1 TRBJ1-2 many TRBV7-3 TGTGCCAGCAGCTCACAGGGGTCCCATGGCTACACCTTC CASSSQGSHGYTF
17 TRBD2 TRBJ2-1 NA TRBV14 TGTGCCAGCAGCCAAGATGGGGGGAGGGCCTTTTTCAATGAGCAGTTCTTC CASSQDGGRAFFNEQFF
15 NA TRBJ1-4 NA TRBV7-2 TGTGCCAGCAGCTACGGGGGGATAGGGGATGAAAAACTGTTTTTT CASSYGGIGDEKLFF
18 TRBD1 TRBJ2-4 NA TRBV15 TGTGCCACCAGCAGAGACCAGGACAGGGGGGGGGCCAAAAACATTCAGTACTTC CATSRDQDRGGAKNIQYF
11 NA TRBJ2-5 NA TRBV7-9 TGTGCCAGCAGCGGGGAGCAGACCCAGTACTTC CASSGEQTQYF
13 NA TRBJ2-7 NA TRBV5-1 TGCGCCAGCAGCTTCGACTCCGACTACGAGCAGTACTTC CASSFDSDYEQYF
14 NA TRBJ2-2 NA TRBV2 TGTGCCAGCAGTGAAGTGGTAGTCAGTGGGGAGCTGTTTTTT CASSEVVVSGELFF
12 NA TRBJ1-6 NA TRBV20-1 TGCAGTGCCCGGACAGATAATTCACCCCTCCACTTT CSARTDNSPLHF
15 TRBD2 TRBJ2-1 many TRBV4-1 TGCGCCAGCAACCATCCTAGCGGGGGGGCCCATGAGCAGTTCTTC CASNHPSGGAHEQFF
14 NA TRBJ1-6 NA TRBV7-9 TGTGCCAGCAGCGGTAGAGGCTCAGGTTCACCCCTCCACTTT CASSGRGSGSPLHF
15 NA TRBJ1-4 many TRBV12-3/TRBV12-4 TGTGCCAGCAGAGGCAGCTTGGGAACTAATGAAAAACTGTTTTTT CASRGSLGTNEKLFF
14 NA TRBJ2-7 many TRBV6-2/TRBV6-3 TGTGCCAGCAGTTACAGGCAGGGAACCTACGAGCAGTACTTC CASSYRQGTYEQYF
14 TRBD1 TRBJ1-2 few TRBV5-1 TGCGCCAGCAGCGACCTACAGGGGGCCTATGGCTACACCTTC CASSDLQGAYGYTF
14 NA TRBJ1-4 many TRBV7-2 TGTGCCAGCAGCCCGGCTGCAACTAATGAAAAACTGTTTTTT CASSPAATNEKLFF
13 NA TRBJ2-7 few TRBV28 TGTGCCTCCGGGATTTCTTCTGGGGGCGAGCAGTACTTC CASGISSGGEQYF
14 TRBD2 TRBJ2-1 many TRBV29-1 TGCAGCGTCCGGACTAGCGGGAGGGCCAATGAGCAGTTCTTC CSVRTSGRANEQFF
11 NA TRBJ2-2 NA TRBV24-1 TGTGCCACCTCTTATTCCGGGGAGCTGTTTTTT CATSYSGELFF
15 NA TRBJ2-7 few TRBV4-1 TGCGCCAGCAGCCAAGAAAGCCAGGGCTCCTACGAGCAGTACTTC CASSQESQGSYEQYF
14 TRBD1 TRBJ1-4 NA TRBV25-1 TGTGCCAGCAGTCTAGGGGGCTATGGGGAAGAACTGTTTTTT CASSLGGYGEELFF
13 NA TRBJ2-7 NA TRBV7-9 TGTGCCAGCGCCCCAGCTGCCTCCTACGAGCAGTACTTC CASAPAASYEQYF
14 NA TRBJ2-7 NA TRBV18 TGTGCCTGCTCACCAGGGACGGATACCTACGAGCAGTACTTC CACSPGTDTYEQYF
15 NA TRBJ2-3 few TRBV6-6 TGTGCCAGCAGACAATATAGAGCGGACACAGATACGCAGTATTTT CASRQYRADTDTQYF
14 TRBD1 TRBJ2-7 NA TRBV7-6 TGTGCCAGCAGCACCGGGACAGGTTCCGCCGAGCAGTACTTC CASSTGTGSAEQYF
18 TRBD1 TRBJ1-1 NA TRBV7-2 TGTGCCAGCAGCTTAGTTGGAGTACAGACAGGGTCTAACACTGAAGCTTTCTTT CASSLVGVQTGSNTEAFF
17 TRBD1 TRBJ2-7 many TRBV28 TGTGCCAGCAGTTCCTATAGGGGCTTTGGACAGGGGCAAGAGCAGTACTTC CASSSYRGFGQGQEQYF
16 TRBD2 TRBJ2-1 many TRBV4-2 TGTGCCAGCAGCCAAGGGCTAGCGGGGGGAATGGATGAGCAGTTCTTC CASSQGLAGGMDEQFF
17 TRBD2 TRBJ2-3 few TRBV5-1 TGCGCCAGCAGCTTGGAGGGACTAGCGGGAGCCACAGATACGCAGTATTTT CASSLEGLAGATDTQYF
17 NA TRBJ2-1 few TRBV24-1 TGTGCCACCAGTGACCACGGCCGGGGGAGCTCCTACAATGAGCAGTTCTTC CATSDHGRGSSYNEQFF
15 NA TRBJ2-5 NA TRBV27 TGTGCCAGCAGTTTAGCAGGGTCCTACCAAGAGACCCAGTACTTC CASSLAGSYQETQYF
18 TRBD2 TRBJ2-3 NA TRBV5-1 TGCGCCAGCAGCTTGGCCACACTAGCGGGGGGTAGGACAGATACGCAGTATTTT CASSLATLAGGRTDTQYF
17 TRBD1 TRBJ2-4 NA TRBV11-2 TGTGCCAGCGGCTCCCGGACAGGGATGGAGAGCAAAAACATTCAGTACTTC CASGSRTGMESKNIQYF
11 NA TRBJ1-1 many TRBV29-1 TGCAGCGTTGTCGGCAGATCTGAAGCTTTCTTT CSVVGRSEAFF
15 TRBD2 TRBJ2-1 NA TRBV5-6 TGTGCCAGCAGCGGTACTAGCGGATTATACAATGAGCAGTTCTTC CASSGTSGLYNEQFF
14 TRBD2 TRBJ2-3 few TRBV10-3 TGTGCCATCGTAGGTAGCGGGAGCAAGGGTACGCAGTATTTT CAIVGSGSKGTQYF
14 NA TRBJ1-4 few TRBV12-3/TRBV12-4 TGTGCCAGCAGGGAGGGGGTAACTAATGAAAAACTGTTTTTT CASREGVTNEKLFF
14 TRBD1 TRBJ1-1 NA TRBV7-9 TGTGCCAGCTTCCCCGGGCAGGGGGACACTGGAGCTTTCTTT CASFPGQGDTGAFF
15 TRBD1 TRBJ2-3 NA TRBV11-3 TGTGCCAGCAGCTCAGGACAGGGGGTAACAGATACGCAGTATTTT CASSSGQGVTDTQYF
8 NA TRBJ2-5 NA TRBV20-1 TGCAGTGCTAGACACCAGTACTTC CSARHQYF
15 NA TRBJ2-1 few TRBV6-6 TGTGCCAGCAGTTACTCGGGACCGACTTACAATGAGCAGTTCTTC CASSYSGPTYNEQFF